The rows below give T cell receptor beta chains drawn from one sample of a study of graft-versus-host responses after intestinal transplantation. TCRdb keeps only in-frame clones here, not all; method: immunoSEQ multiplex PCR. The table records 11,000 to 15,000 clones, 35% of them present only once. The specimen was alloreactive CD8+ T cells from a mixed lymphocyte reaction culture, collected before intestinal transplant. Every receptor here comes from a human patient who received an intestinal transplant. Both conserved end residues are part of each CDR3. A D gene is named only where the DNA matches it firmly. Size tells how often a clone was seen (once, few, many) or the class of an expanded clone, and some rows leave it out.

J gene | D gene | clone size | V gene | CDR3 protein
TRBJ2-7 | TRBD2 | few | TRBV27 | CASSSGGEYEQYF
TRBJ1-1 | . | . | TRBV19 | CASNKGLSEAFF
TRBJ1-1 | . | . | TRBV4-2 | CASSQDSNGATEAFF
TRBJ1-2 | . | . | TRBV19 | CASRELSNYGYTF
TRBJ2-1 | . | . | TRBV7-8 | CASSSGLPGPPFF
TRBJ2-7 | TRBD1 | once | TRBV5-1 | CASNLGTGPYEQYF
TRBJ2-1 | . | medium-sized | TRBV29-1 | CSVEIQTDEQFF
. | TRBD1 | . | TRBV27 | CASSFATGTDYEQYF
TRBJ2-7 | . | . | TRBV4-3 | CASSQGVVEDEQYF
TRBJ1-1 | . | . | TRBV2 | CARQEMNTEAFF
TRBJ2-5 | . | . | TRBV21-1 | CASSTGRSQETQYF
TRBJ1-2 | . | . | TRBV4-1 | CASSQEGTLNGYTF
TRBJ2-3 | TRBD2 | . | TRBV7-2 | CASSLGRRGWADTQYF
TRBJ1-1 | . | few | TRBV10-2 | CASRAGGSNTEAFF
TRBJ2-7 | TRBD1 | few | TRBV7-9 | CASSPRTGSGSYEQYF
TRBJ1-5 | . | . | TRBV7-6 | CASSLGYSGGEPQHF
TRBJ1-4 | . | . | TRBV27 | CASSFSTNEKLFF
TRBJ1-5 | TRBD1 | few | TRBV27 | CASGTGTVSNQPQHF
TRBJ1-6 | . | few | TRBV4-1 | CASSQVDLSDSPLHF
TRBJ2-4 | TRBD1 | . | TRBV2 | CASSSTGVYIQYF
TRBJ1-1 | . | . | TRBV10-3 | CAISDQIEAFF
TRBJ2-1 | TRBD1 | . | TRBV29-1 | CSVEGQGKYNEQFF
TRBJ2-5 | . | . | TRBV4-1 | CASSHLYGGAQETQYF
TRBJ2-2 | TRBD1 | medium-sized | TRBV11-2 | CASSLGQVGTGELFF
TRBJ1-1 | . | few | TRBV27 | CASSPPGKKNTEAFF
TRBJ1-5 | . | . | TRBV13 | CASSLDSGQPQHF
TRBJ2-1 | . | few | TRBV9 | CASSVRDSSNLNEQFF
TRBJ2-7 | . | once | TRBV13 | CASSLGGTVSYEQYF
TRBJ2-7 | . | . | TRBV11-3 | CASSSGVFPYEQYF
TRBJ2-7 | TRBD2 | . | TRBV6-1 | CASSVAGASYEQYF
TRBJ2-5 | . | few | TRBV5-1 | CASSDEETQETQYF
TRBJ1-2 | . | few | TRBV27 | CASSLVGAGGYTF
TRBJ1-5 | . | . | TRBV27 | CASRRGNSNQPQHF
TRBJ1-1 | . | . | TRBV10-2 | CASAENTEAFF
TRBJ1-1 | TRBD1 | . | TRBV29-1 | CSSIRTGWQGDTEAFF
TRBJ1-1 | . | . | TRBV11-2 | CASSLLAGTANTEAFF
TRBJ2-1 | TRBD2 | . | TRBV6-5 | CASSPLAGGYNEQFF
TRBJ1-6 | . | . | TRBV11-3 | CASSLEAVSNSPLHF
TRBJ2-1 | TRBD2 | few | TRBV4-1 | CASSRGGNEQFF
TRBJ2-1 | TRBD2 | . | TRBV7-8 | CASSLLGGWNEQFF
TRBJ2-7 | . | few | TRBV5-1 | CASRMRQGLSYEQYF
TRBJ2-1 | . | . | TRBV6-6 | CASDPGHPWGEQFF
TRBJ2-1 | . | . | TRBV29-1 | CSVEGVGAYNEQFF
TRBJ2-2 | . | . | TRBV6-1 | CASSELGTAVNTGELFF
TRBJ1-5 | . | once | TRBV18 | CASSPTAYSNQPQHF
TRBJ2-1 | . | . | TRBV7-9 | CASSFSQIHEQFF
TRBJ2-7 | . | . | TRBV6-5 | CASSYGGTAEQYF
TRBJ1-5 | . | . | TRBV7-8 | CASSDWALRYNQPQHF
TRBJ2-2 | TRBD1 | medium-sized | TRBV5-1 | CASSLGDRADGELFF
TRBJ2-3 | TRBD2 | . | TRBV29-1 | CSVEGGKTSTDTQYF
TRBJ1-3 | . | . | TRBV10-2 | CASRAGGGIGNTIYF
TRBJ2-3 | . | . | TRBV11-2 | CASSPQRGGTDTQYF